This TCR beta chain is from a study of T-cell memory formation after mild COVID-19. As regards this clonotype: What it recognizes is unknown.

Broader study findings: Within pre-infection memory, some responding clones were found, suggesting cross-reactive memory joined. CD4+ contracting clones were found mainly in CM and EM, and CD8+ ones in EMRA.

J lost 2 bases, V lost 5 bases, and 5 bases had no gene match. There are 16 residues in the CDR3. CDR1 is MGHRA, CDR2 YSYEKL, per germline. A 5'RACE reaction primed in the constant segment made cDNA libraries of TCR alpha and TCR beta, and these carried sample barcodes and UMIs. Each CDR3 protein is one row after TCRdb ran MiXCR on the 5' RACE reads. The sample records 450,000 to 650,000 distinct CDR3 sequences, about 20% being singletons. This receptor was identified in an adult woman who had mild COVID-19 (a few samples of this study predate the infection). Cell type and time point are not known. This chain links TRBV4-1 with TRBJ2-3; 12 positions agree with TRBD2. Material: PBMCs or a T cell subset sorted from them (not recorded which). This CDR3 reads CASSGRLAGDTDTQYF. As DNA, the CDR3 is TGCGCCAGCAGCGGGCGACTAGCGGGGGACACAGATACGCAGTATTTT.